Here is one TCR beta chain with its context. The data stem from a study of T cell repertoires in cytomegalovirus infection. The CDR3 runs 15 residues. From germline, CDR1 is DFQATT and CDR2 SNEGSKA (reference sequence). Trimming cost V 6 bases and J 6 bases; bases outside gene matches: 16. One entry per CDR3 protein results from TCRdb running MiXCR on the reads. The sample comprises around 440,000 distinct CDR3 sequences, over 9% of which are singletons, and roughly 10% rests with the top ten. The V gene is TRBV20-1, the J gene TRBJ2-5, with 7 bases aligning to TRBD2. The sequencing input was PBMCs. The source of this sequence is a human donor in good health (CMV status not recorded). Some clones in this sample may be carry-over from other donors' samples. Written as DNA, the CDR3 is TGCAGTGCCGTAGTACTCCGACCGGGAGGAAAGACCCAGTACTTC. Amino acid sequence: CSAVVLRPGGKTQYF.